The present TCR beta chain was sequenced within a study of T cells expressing NK-cell markers (dated by TCRdb to between 2020 and 2021). Study-wide context: In sorted CD3+CD56+NKG2C+, CD3+CD56+NKG2C- and CD3+CD56-NKG2C+ T-cell subsets from about eight donors, TCR beta-chain repertoires were profiled. Among the eight sequenced donors, seven were HCMV-seropositive and one was HCMV-seronegative. The study sequenced eight donors, all healthy volunteers chosen at random: three men and five women. Libraries were sequenced as 2 x 150 bp reads on Illumina HiSeq 2000/2500, MiSeq or NextSeq. Overall study outcomes, separate from this receptor: In about 6 donors, the dominant CD3+CD56+NKG2C+ clonotypes were found to rank among the top 10 CD8+ clonotypes and to make up roughly 1.0-7.5% of CD8+ T cells. Whether the expanded NKG2C-expressing T cell clones were specific for HCMV antigens remained unclear. Those dominant clonotypes were again the most abundant among CD3+CD56-NKG2C+ cells in four donors, at roughly 28.3-65%.

Spanning cysteine to phenylalanine, the CDR3 consists of 15 amino acids. The entry carries no DNA sequence. Based on the germline V gene, the CDR1 and CDR2 sequences are MDHEN and SYDVKM. In the case of this clonotype: What this receptor recognizes is not known.

For sequencing, an Illumina HiSeq 2000 was employed. TCR beta cDNA libraries were prepared using 5'RACE template switching, which introduced a universal primer site and unique molecular identifiers. cDNA synthesis was primed from the TCR beta constant segment, followed by two successive PCR amplification steps. The study's own analysis went as follows. MIGEC was used to demultiplex reads and group the reads by UMI, and MiTCR was used to assemble and quantify clonotypes. To exclude erroneous sequences, only TCR cDNA sequences supported by at least two reads were retained. The tcR package was used for downstream repertoire analysis, and clonotypes were matched between fractions using CDR3 nucleotide sequence together with V segment. VDJmatch was used to annotate antigen specificity against VDJdb, with one amino acid substitution in CDR3 permitted. One entry per CDR3 protein sequence results from the TCRdb reprocessing of the reads, with DNA left out. Clone size and V and J calls follow TCRdb, not the original study. Per the sample table, the count is about 440,000 distinct CDR3 sequences. The top ten hold about 7.1% of the sample.

A commercial ELISA kit detecting HCMV-specific IgG in serum was used to determine HCMV serostatus. Peripheral blood mononuclear cells were isolated from blood by Ficoll density gradient centrifugation. What was sequenced was blood T cells: a sorted CD56 or NKG2C T cell subset, CD4+ or CD8+ T cells, or bulk PBMC T cells (not recorded which). The chain was built from TRBV28 and TRBJ2-5; TCRdb proposes TRBD1, but this gene call is untestable without DNA. The sequence was obtained from a woman between 18 and 69 years old in good health. CDR3 loop: CASSLGIGLRETQYF.